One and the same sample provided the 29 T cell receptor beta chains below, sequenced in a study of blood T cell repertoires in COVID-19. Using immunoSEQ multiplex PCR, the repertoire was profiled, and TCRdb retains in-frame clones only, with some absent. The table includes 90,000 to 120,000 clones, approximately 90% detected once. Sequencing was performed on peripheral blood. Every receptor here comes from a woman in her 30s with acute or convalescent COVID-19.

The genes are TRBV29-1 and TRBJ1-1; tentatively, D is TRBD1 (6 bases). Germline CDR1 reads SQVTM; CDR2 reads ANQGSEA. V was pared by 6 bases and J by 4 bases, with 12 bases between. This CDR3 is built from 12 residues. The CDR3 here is CSVLGGGTEAFF. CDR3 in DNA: TGCAGCGTCCTAGGGGGTGGCACTGAAGCTTTCTTT. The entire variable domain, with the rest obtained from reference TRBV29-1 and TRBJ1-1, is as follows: SAVISQKPSRDICQRGTSLTIQCQVDSQVTMMFWYRQQPGQSLTLIATANQGSEATYESGFVIDKFPISRPNLTFSTLTVSNMSPEDSSIYLCSVLGGGTEAFFGQGTRLTVV.

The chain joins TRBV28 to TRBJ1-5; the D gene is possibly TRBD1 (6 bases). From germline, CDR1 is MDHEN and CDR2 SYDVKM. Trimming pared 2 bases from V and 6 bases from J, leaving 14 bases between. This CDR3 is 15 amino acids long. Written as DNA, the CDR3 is TGTGCCAGCAGTTTAGCCCGCCAGGGGAGTCAGCCCCAGCATTTT. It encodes CASSLARQGSQPQHF. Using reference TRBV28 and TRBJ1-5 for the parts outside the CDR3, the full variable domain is DVKVTQSSRYLVKRTGEKVFLECVQDMDHENMFWYRQDPGLGLRLIYFSYDVKMKEKGDIPEGYSVSREKKERFSLILESASTNQTSMYLCASSLARQGSQPQHFGDGTRLSIL.

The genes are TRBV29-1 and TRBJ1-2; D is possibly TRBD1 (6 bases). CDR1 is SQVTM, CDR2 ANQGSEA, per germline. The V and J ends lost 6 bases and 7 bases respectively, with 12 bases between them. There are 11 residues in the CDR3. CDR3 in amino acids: CSVVRGSGYTF. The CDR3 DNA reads TGCAGCGTCGTCAGGGGCTCTGGCTACACCTTC.

The CDR3 sequence is CASRPDRVGETQYF. Written as DNA, the CDR3 is TGTGCCAGCAGACCGGACAGGGTCGGGGAGACCCAGTACTTC. The chain combines TRBV28 with TRBJ2-5, with 8 positions matching TRBD1. Trimming cost V 6 bases and J 5 bases; bases outside gene matches: 8. The CDR3 totals 14 residues. CDR1 and CDR2 from the germline V gene are MDHEN and SYDVKM.

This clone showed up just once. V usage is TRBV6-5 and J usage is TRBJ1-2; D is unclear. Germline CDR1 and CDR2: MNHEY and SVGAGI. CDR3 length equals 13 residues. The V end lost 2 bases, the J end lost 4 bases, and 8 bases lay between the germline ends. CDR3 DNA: TGTGCCAGCAGTTACGGGCAGCCCTATGGCTACACCTTC. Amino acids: CASSYGQPYGYTF.

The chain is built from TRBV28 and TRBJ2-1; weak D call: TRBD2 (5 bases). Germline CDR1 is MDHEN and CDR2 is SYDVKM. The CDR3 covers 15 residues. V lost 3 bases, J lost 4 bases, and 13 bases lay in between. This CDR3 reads CASSFLGILYNEQFF. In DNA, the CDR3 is TGTGCCAGCAGTTTTCTCGGGATCCTATACAATGAGCAGTTCTTC. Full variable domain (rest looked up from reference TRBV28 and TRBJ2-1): DVKVTQSSRYLVKRTGEKVFLECVQDMDHENMFWYRQDPGLGLRLIYFSYDVKMKEKGDIPEGYSVSREKKERFSLILESASTNQTSMYLCASSFLGILYNEQFFGPGTRLTVL.

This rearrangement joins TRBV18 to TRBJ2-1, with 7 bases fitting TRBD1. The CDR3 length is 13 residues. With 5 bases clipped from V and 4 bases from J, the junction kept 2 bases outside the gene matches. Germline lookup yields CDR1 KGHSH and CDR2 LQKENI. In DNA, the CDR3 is TGTGCCAGCTCAAAGACAGGGTACAATGAGCAGTTCTTC. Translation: CASSKTGYNEQFF.

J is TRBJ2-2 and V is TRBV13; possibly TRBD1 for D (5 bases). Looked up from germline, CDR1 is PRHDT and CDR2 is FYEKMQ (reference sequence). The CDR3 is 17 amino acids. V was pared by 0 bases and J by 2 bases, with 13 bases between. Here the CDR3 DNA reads TGTGCCAGCAGCTTAGGGTTGGCAGGGCCAAACACCGGGGAGCTGTTTTTT. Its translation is CASSLGLAGPNTGELFF. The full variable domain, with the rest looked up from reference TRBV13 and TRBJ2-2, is AAGVIQSPRHLIKEKRETATLKCYPIPRHDTVYWYQQGPGQDPQFLISFYEKMQSDKGSIPDRFSAQQFSDYHSELNMSSLELGDSALYFCASSLGLAGPNTGELFFGEGSRLTVL.

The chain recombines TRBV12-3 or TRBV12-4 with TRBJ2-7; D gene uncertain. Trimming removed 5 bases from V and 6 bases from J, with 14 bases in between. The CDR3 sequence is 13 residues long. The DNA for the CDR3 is TGTGCCAGCAGTGAGCCCCCCGGCGGCGAGCAGTACTTC. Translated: CASSEPPGGEQYF.

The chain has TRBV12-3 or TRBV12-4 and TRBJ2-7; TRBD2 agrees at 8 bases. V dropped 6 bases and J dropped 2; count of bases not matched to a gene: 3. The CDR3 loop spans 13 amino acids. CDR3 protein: CASSISGTYEQYF. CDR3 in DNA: TGTGCCAGCAGCATTAGCGGGACCTACGAGCAGTACTTC.

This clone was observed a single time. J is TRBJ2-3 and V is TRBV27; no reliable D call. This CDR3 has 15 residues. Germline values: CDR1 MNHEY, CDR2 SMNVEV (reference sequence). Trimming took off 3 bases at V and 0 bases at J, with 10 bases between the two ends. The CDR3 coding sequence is TGTGCCAGCAGTTTGGCCGACGGGAGCACAGATACGCAGTATTTT. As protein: CASSLADGSTDTQYF.

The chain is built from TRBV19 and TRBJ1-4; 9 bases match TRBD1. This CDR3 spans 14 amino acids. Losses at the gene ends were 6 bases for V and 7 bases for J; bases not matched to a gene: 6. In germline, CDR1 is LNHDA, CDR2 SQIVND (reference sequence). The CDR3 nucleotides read TGTGCCAGTAGCGAAACAGGGGGCGGTGAAAAACTGTTTTTT. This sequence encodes CASSETGGGEKLFF. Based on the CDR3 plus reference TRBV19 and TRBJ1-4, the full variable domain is DGGITQSPKYLFRKEGQNVTLSCEQNLNHDAMYWYRQDPGQGLRLIYYSQIVNDFQKGDIAEGYSVSREKKESFPLTVTSAQKNPTAFYLCASSETGGGEKLFFGSGTQLSVL.

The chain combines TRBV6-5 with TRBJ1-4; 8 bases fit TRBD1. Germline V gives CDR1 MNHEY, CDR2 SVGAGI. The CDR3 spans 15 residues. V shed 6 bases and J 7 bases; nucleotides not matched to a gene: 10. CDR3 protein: CASRFSGGGGEKLFF. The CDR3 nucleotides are TGTGCCAGCAGGTTCTCAGGGGGCGGTGGTGAAAAACTGTTTTTT.

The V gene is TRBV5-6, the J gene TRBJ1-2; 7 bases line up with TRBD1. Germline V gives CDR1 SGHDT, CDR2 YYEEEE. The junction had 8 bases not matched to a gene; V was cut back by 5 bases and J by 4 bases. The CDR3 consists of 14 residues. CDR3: CASRRTGGSYGYTF. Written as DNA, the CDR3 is TGTGCCAGCAGGAGGACAGGAGGGTCCTATGGCTACACCTTC.

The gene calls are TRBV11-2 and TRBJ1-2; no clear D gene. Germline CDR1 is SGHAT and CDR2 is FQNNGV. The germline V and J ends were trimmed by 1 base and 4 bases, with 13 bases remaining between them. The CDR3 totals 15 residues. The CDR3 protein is CASSLGAGPSYGYTF. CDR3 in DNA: TGTGCCAGCAGCTTAGGGGCAGGCCCATCCTATGGCTACACCTTC.

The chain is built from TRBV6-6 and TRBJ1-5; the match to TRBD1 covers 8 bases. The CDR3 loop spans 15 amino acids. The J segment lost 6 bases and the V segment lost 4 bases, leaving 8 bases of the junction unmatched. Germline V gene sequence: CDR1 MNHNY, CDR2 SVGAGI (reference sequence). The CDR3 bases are TGTGCCAGCAGTTCAGGGGGCGGTAATCTTCAGCCCCAGCATTTT. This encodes CASSSGGGNLQPQHF.

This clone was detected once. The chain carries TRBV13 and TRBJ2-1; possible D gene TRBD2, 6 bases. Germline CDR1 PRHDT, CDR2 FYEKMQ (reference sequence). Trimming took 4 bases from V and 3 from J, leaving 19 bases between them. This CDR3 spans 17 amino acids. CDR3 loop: CASSSGSGGVNYNEQFF. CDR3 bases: TGTGCCAGCAGCTCCGGGTCCGGCGGGGTAAACTACAATGAGCAGTTCTTC.

The CDR3 sequence: CASSLATDRGITYEQYF. DNA of the CDR3: TGTGCCAGCAGCTTAGCAACGGACAGGGGGATCACCTACGAGCAGTACTTC. The rearrangement uses TRBV7-8 and TRBJ2-7, with 10 positions matching TRBD1. The CDR3 spans 17 residues. Trimming at V came to 0 bases and at J to 2 bases, leaving 7 bases not matched to a gene. Germline CDR1 and CDR2: SGHVS and FQNEAQ.

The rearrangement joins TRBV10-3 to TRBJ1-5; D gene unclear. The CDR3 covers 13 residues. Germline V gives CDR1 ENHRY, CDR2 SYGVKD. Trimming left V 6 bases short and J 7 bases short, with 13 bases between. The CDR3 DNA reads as TGTGCCATCAGAGAGGGTTTGGAGCAGCCCCAGCATTTT. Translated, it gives CAIREGLEQPQHF.

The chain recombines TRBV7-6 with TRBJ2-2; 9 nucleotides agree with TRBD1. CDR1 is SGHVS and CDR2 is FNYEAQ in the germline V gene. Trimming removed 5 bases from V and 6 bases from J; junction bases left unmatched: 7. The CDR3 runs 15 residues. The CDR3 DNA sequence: TGTGCCAGCAGCGGAAACAGGGGGCGCGCCGGGGAGCTGTTTTTT. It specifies CASSGNRGRAGELFF.

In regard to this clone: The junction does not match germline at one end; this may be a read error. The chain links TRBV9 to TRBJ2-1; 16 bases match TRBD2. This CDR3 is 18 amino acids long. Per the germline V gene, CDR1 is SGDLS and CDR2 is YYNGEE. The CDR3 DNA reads TGTGCCACCAGCCGTTTTCCGGGACTAGCGGGAGGGGGCAATGAGCAGTTCTTC. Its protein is CATSRFPGLAGGGNEQFF.

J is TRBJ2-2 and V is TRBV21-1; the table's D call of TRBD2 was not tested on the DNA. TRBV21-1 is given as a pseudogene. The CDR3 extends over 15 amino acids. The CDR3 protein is CASSKAFANTGELFF. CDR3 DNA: TGTGCCAGCAGCAAAGCGTTCGCGAACACCGGGGAGCTGTTTTTT.

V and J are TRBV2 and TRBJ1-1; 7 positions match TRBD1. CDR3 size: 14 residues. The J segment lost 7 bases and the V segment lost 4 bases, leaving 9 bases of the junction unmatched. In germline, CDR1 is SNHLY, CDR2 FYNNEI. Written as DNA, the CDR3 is TGTGCCAGCAGTGGAGGCAGGGGGTCGGGTGAAGCTTTCTTT. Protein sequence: CASSGGRGSGEAFF.

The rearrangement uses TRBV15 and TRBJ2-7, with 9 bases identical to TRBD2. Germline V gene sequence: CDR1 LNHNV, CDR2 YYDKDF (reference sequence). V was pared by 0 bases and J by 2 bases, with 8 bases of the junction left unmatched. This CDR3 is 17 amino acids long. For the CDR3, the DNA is TGTGCCACCAGCAGAGATTGGGGTAGCGGGAGTGCCTACGAGCAGTACTTC. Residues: CATSRDWGSGSAYEQYF.

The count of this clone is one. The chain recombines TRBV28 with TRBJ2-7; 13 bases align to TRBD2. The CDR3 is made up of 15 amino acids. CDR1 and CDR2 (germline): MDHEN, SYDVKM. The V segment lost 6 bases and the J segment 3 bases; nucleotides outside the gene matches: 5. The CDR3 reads CASSNGLAGDYEQYF. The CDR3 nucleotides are TGTGCCAGCAGCAATGGACTAGCGGGGGACTACGAGCAGTACTTC. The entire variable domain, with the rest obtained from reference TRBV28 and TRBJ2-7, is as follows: DVKVTQSSRYLVKRTGEKVFLECVQDMDHENMFWYRQDPGLGLRLIYFSYDVKMKEKGDIPEGYSVSREKKERFSLILESASTNQTSMYLCASSNGLAGDYEQYFGPGTRLTVT.

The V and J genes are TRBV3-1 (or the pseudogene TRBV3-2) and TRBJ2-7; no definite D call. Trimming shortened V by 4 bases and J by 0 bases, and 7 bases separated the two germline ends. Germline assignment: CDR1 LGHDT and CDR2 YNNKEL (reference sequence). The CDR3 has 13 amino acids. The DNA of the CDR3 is TGTGCCAGCAGCCCCCCTAGCTCCTACGAGCAGTACTTC. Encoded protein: CASSPPSSYEQYF.

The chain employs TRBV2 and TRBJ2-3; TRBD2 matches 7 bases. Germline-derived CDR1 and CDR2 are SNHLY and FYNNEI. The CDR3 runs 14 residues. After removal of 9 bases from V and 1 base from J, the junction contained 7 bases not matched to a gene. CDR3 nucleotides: TGTGCCAGAAACGGGGGGTTTGGCACAGATACGCAGTATTTT. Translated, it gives CARNGGFGTDTQYF.

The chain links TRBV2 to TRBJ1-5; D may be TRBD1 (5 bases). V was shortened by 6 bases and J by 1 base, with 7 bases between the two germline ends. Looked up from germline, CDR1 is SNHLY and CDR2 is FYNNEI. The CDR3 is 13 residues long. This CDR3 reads CASRTVSNQPQHF. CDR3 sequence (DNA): TGTGCCAGCAGGACAGTCAGCAATCAGCCCCAGCATTTT.

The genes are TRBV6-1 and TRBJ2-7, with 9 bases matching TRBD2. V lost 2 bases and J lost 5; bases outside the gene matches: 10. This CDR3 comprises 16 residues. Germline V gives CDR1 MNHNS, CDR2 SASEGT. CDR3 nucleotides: TGTGCCAGCAGTGAACTCGTGTCTAGCGGGATCCACGAGCAGTACTTC. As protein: CASSELVSSGIHEQYF.